This T cell receptor (beta chain) was profiled in a study of beta chain features in type 1 diabetes. Study context: Over all samples combined, fewer than 130,000,000 sorted cells were examined. Overall study findings and caveats: The naive, central memory and Treg TCRB repertoires looked more alike in patients than they did in healthy donors. Type 1 diabetes patients had VDJ junctions that carried fewer insertions and more deletions. All four CD4+ subsets from Type 1 diabetes patients carried moderately but significantly shorter TCRB CDR3s.

Trimming shortened V by 8 bases and J by 2 bases, and 9 bases separated the two germline ends. Per the germline V gene, CDR1 is SEHNR and CDR2 is FQNEAQ (reference sequence). The CDR3 has 12 amino acids. Using CD45RO/CCR7/CD25/CD127/CD95/CD27, CD4+ naive, central memory, regulatory and stem cell-like memory cells were sorted. The study reverse transcribed the entire isolated RNA, so it sequenced expressed TCRB transcripts. The data were produced by immunoSEQ multiplex PCR, yet TCRdb's version contains in-frame clones alone and is incomplete. The data show 310,000 or so clones, over 7% seen once. This clone was counted between two and nine times. Its matching antigen is unknown.

The chain has TRBV7-9 and TRBJ2-5; D is undetermined. The receptor comes from a man aged 25 to 45 with type 1 diabetes. The sample taken for sequencing was central memory CD4+ T cells from blood. Written as DNA, the CDR3 is TGTGCCAGCGGCTCGGGTCAAGAGACCCAGTACTTC. Translated: CASGSGQETQYF.